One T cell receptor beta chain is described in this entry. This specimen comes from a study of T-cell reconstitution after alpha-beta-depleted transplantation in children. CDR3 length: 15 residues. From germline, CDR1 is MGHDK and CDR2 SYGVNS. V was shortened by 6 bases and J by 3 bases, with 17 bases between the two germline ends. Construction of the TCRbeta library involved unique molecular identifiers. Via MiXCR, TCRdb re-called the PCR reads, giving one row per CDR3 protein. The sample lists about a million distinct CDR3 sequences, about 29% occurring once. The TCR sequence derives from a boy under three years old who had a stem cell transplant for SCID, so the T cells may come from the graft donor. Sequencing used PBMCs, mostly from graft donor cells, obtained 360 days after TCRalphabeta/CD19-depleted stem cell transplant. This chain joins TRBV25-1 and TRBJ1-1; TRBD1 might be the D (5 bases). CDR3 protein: CASSEAFQGDTEAFF. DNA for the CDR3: TGTGCCAGCAGCGAGGCTTTCCAGGGAGACACTGAAGCTTTCTTT.